This TCR beta chain was captured in a study of cytomegalovirus exposure and HLA in healthy donors (dated by TCRdb to 2016 to 2017). Some background on the complete study: According to an earlier analysis of 450 to 650 of the donors, about 170 million T cells yielded some 110 million unique TCR beta sequences and about 300 Gb of sequence data. About 280 gigabases of sequencing data and approximately 91 million unique TCR sequences made up an early release that covered under 750 HLA-typed donors. Of the approximately 400 genotyped donors, roughly 80% fell in the genetic ancestry cluster associated with self-reported Caucasian donors. The study aimed to test whether cataloging public T cell receptors could reveal signatures of past pathogen exposure. The study used immunosequencing to profile the T cell repertoires of 670 or so subjects and linked those repertoires to cytomegalovirus serostatus. A separate validation cohort of over a hundred different subjects was used in addition to the roughly 700-subject first cohort. High-throughput TCR immunosequencing, statistical association of individual TCRs with disease status, and machine learning were combined to predict cytomegalovirus infection status. In a later analysis, previously published TCR beta repertoires from about 640 donors were re-analyzed and high-resolution HLA genotyping was added so that TCR occurrence patterns could be studied. Rather than using new phenotypic data, the later analysis identified candidate immune exposures from TCR beta sequences and from how often those sequences occurred across donors. An earlier analysis of 587 of the donors applied high-throughput TCR beta sequencing to assess whether each TCR beta V gene segment acted as functional or pseudogenic. Donor age, sex, ethnicity and CMV serostatus were compiled together with the repertoire data. In a later genetic analysis, genome-wide SNP genotypes for about three fifths of the roughly 670 donors were used, and that subset was treated as a discovery cohort. Every discovery cohort repertoire had been produced on one sequencing platform. HLA typing included class I and class II loci at four-digit resolution. The number of typed donors differed by locus: roughly 620-640 for A, B, C, DRB1 and DQB1; roughly 510 for DQA1; fewer than 610 for DPA1; and 400 to 480 for DPB1. Because of strong linkage in the cohort, roughly five DR-DQ haplotypes were treated as single units for association and clustering. Among about 390 genotyped donors of the cohort, an average of about 240,000 unique TCR beta nucleotide sequences were sequenced per donor, around 20% of them non-productive. What the work shows at the level of the full study, not this receptor alone: Presence/absence analyses assumed roughly uniform sequencing depth across donors, an assumption that may not hold. Compared with equally common non-associated chains, HLA-associated TCR beta chains in a later analysis were more clonally expanded and had lower generation probabilities. While some public TCRs were present in many individuals, most TCR sequences turned up only very rarely across donors. Broadly in line with IMGT annotations, most TCR beta V segments showed up in productive rearrangements about 87% or about 30% of the time in an earlier analysis of around 600 of the donors. Approximately 16 rarely observed V segments, including chromosome 9 orphons, were excluded from the earlier analysis of a few hundred of the donors because counts were too low. According to a later genetic analysis, donors in an Asian-associated ancestry cluster had fewer N-insertions in productive TCRs than the approximately 700-donor mean. A later analysis associated around 16,000 TCR beta sequences with specific HLA alleles at a false discovery rate of 0.05. Immune exposure information for the cohort was limited to CMV serostatus. The authors suggested that the approach could potentially be extended to other disease states and immunological phenotypes. According to a later analysis, TCR association rates differed among HLA loci, with DRB1 alleles showing the most associated TCRs and HLA-C alleles showing the fewest. Correlated functional status among segregating V segments might reflect linkage disequilibrium, but an unknown experimental factor could not be ruled out. In vitro tests confirmed that three of the cytomegalovirus-associated TCR beta chains recognize cytomegalovirus antigens. In a later genetic analysis, a missense DCLRE1C variant was associated with V-gene and J-gene trimming of TCR beta chains, and the association was replicated in an independent cohort. Only TCR beta chains were sequenced in this cohort, and the absence of alpha or paired-chain data limited detectable features. Assigning TCR associations to individual alleles was difficult when HLA alleles, especially DR and DQ, strongly co-occurred. A cluster of highly shared sequence variants was judged likely to be a technical artifact of the sequencing pipeline. In a later analysis, several top co-occurrence clusters were reported to appear linked to parvovirus B19, influenza, CMV and Epstein-Barr virus. A further reported finding was that TCR beta sequences accurately predicted the HLA-A and HLA-B alleles for most subjects in the first cohort. The study gave a list of around 170 TCR beta chains associated with cytomegalovirus. A later analysis found that most CMV-associated TCR beta chains appeared HLA-restricted, with HLA associations seemingly driven largely by CMV exposure. Because HLA typing was missing for some donors at each locus, association tests included only the typed subset. Some IMGT-functional V segments, including TRBV6-2 and TRBV6-3, could not be told apart with the 87-base-pair reads, so those segments were excluded. In both the original and validation cohorts, the classifier was reported to diagnose cytomegalovirus status with high specificity and sensitivity.

To note about this clone: Which antigen it targets is not known. No much larger clone is present one base from it, and per-base qualities are unavailable.

The cohort was made up of around 720 healthy bone marrow donors. At the time of sampling, every cohort member was nominally healthy, though immune exposures that went unrecorded were likely present. The donor tested CMV seronegative and was one of the 352 seronegative cohort members. Every donor gave a peripheral blood sample, and the peripheral blood mononuclear cells from that sample were used for TCR beta sequencing. The Qiagen DNeasy Blood Extraction Kit was used to extract genomic DNA from the blood cell samples. The library came from the immunoSEQ multiplex PCR assay. The multiplex PCR relied on a mix of 60 forward primers for TCR Vbeta segments and 13 reverse primers for TCR Jbeta segments. Amplification of the CDR3 region of rearranged TCR beta genes was performed with a multiplex PCR assay on genomic DNA. The Illumina HiSeq System was used to sequence the amplified TCR beta libraries as 87-base-pair reads. The original pipeline was this. Across the 666 repertoires, a later analysis counted tens of millions of unique TCR beta chains, approximately 12 million of which were shared by at least two donors. To remove PCR and sequencing errors, raw reads were error-corrected and collapsed into unique sequences using a nearest-neighbor algorithm that merged closely related sequences. Alignment of CDR3 sequences to IMGT reference sequences was used to assign V, D and J gene segments. For a sequence to be retained, a match of at least six nucleotides was required to both a V gene segment and a J gene segment. A rearrangement was called productive if the CDR3 had no stop codons and remained in frame with V and J, and every other rearrangement was called non-productive. CDR3 was defined by IMGT convention, running from the second conserved V-encoded cysteine to the conserved J-encoded phenylalanine. Sequences without an unambiguous match to a single V gene segment were excluded from the earlier analysis of a few hundred of the donors. An earlier analysis of approximately 590 of the donors classified V segments as functional when productive rearrangements were above 56.7% and as segregating when the standard deviation between donors was above 5%. A statistical classification framework was developed to diagnose cytomegalovirus status using the catalog of TCR beta chain sequences. In a later analysis, TCR nucleotide sequences were compared against IMGT/GENE-DB human TR gene sequences so that V and J genes could be assigned. The TCRdist pipeline was used in a later analysis to assign CDR3 sequences and most-parsimonious VDJ recombination scenarios. In a later analysis, each TCR beta chain was defined by its CDR3 amino acid sequence together with its V-gene family, and reads without a unique V-gene family were excluded. As a way to deal with suspected cross-contamination and a sequencing artifact, a later analysis dropped hundreds of nucleotide sequences that were highly shared and had low generation probability. In a later analysis, a clonal expansion index for each public chain was calculated from normalized within-repertoire ranks of inferred template counts. A later analysis computed generation probabilities with a VDJ recombination model fitted to out-of-frame rearrangements, and checked the results against IGoR. A later analysis scored TCR-TCR, TCR-HLA and TCR-CMV co-occurrence with hypergeometric tests, applying a repertoire-size bias correction to TCR pairs. False discovery rates were estimated in a later analysis by permuting HLA or CMV assignments 20 times. In a later analysis, co-occurring TCRs were grouped with DBSCAN, and TCRdist sequence similarity was added when clustering was performed within HLA-allele-positive subsets. Repertoires with fewer than 30,000 or more than 120,000 public chains, plus five repertoires with anomalous nucleotide sharing, were excluded from co-occurrence clustering. TCRdb's version of the immuneACCESS table is confined to in-frame rearrangements and falls short of the full clone set. An unresolved V gene accounts for under half of the shortfall where checked; the remainder is of unknown origin. V and J calls and clone size follow that table, whereas D and trimming were derived from the DNA. This sample is represented by approximately 100,000 clones; about four fifths of them were singletons. 1.5% to 2% of the sample is held by the ten biggest clonotypes.

CDR1 and CDR2 are drawn from the germline V gene (reference sequence): SEHNR, FQNEAQ. Germline trimming: 8 bases from V, 7 bases from J; junction bases outside gene matches: 5. Its CDR3 holds 12 amino acids, cysteine through phenylalanine. Of the read, only the CDR3 DNA is kept; its 36 bases are in frame from base 1. This clonotype originated in a woman aged 40 to 50 in good health and CMV-seronegative. Source material: PBMCs. The sequence joins TRBV7-9 to TRBJ2-1; 7 nucleotides in the junction match TRBD2. The CDR3 loop reads CASSPGGNEQFF. At the DNA level, the sequence is TGTGCCAGCTCCCCCGGGGGGAATGAGCAGTTCTTC. When the CDR3 is completed using the reference TRBV7-9 and TRBJ2-1 genes on either side, the full variable domain is DTGVSQNPRHKITKRGQNVTFRCDPISEHNRLYWYRQTLGQGPEFLTYFQNEAQLEKSRLLSDRFSAERPKGSFSTLEIQRTEQGDSAMYLCASSPGGNEQFFGPGTRLTVL.